Listed below are T cell receptor beta chains from one sample, sequenced in a study of T-cell memory formation after mild COVID-19. TCRdb re-analysed the 5' RACE reads in MiXCR, keeping a single row per CDR3 protein. The profile covers 400,000 to 550,000 distinct CDR3 sequences, with around 27% appearing a single time and around an eighth taken by the ten largest. The sequenced sample consisted of PBMCs or a T cell subset sorted from them (not recorded which). The receptors were sampled from an adult woman who had mild COVID-19 (a few samples of this study predate the infection). Cell type and time point are not known. Both conserved end residues are part of each CDR3. D genes are given only for firm matches. Only part of the rows carry a size: once, few, many, or a class if the clone is expanded.

clone_size j_call d_call v_call cdr3_aa cdr3_nt
few TRBJ2-7 TRBD2 TRBV12-3/TRBV12-4 CASRIAGASYEQYF TGTGCCAGCAGGATAGCGGGAGCTTCCTACGAGCAGTACTTC
few TRBJ2-7 NA TRBV12-3/TRBV12-4 CASSAWDYEQYF TGTGCCAGCAGTGCCTGGGACTACGAGCAGTACTTC
once TRBJ2-2 TRBD2 TRBV6-2/TRBV6-3 CASRGGAGETGELFF TGTGCCAGCCGAGGCGGGGCGGGAGAGACCGGGGAGCTGTTTTTT
NA TRBJ2-1 NA TRBV3-2 CASSQDRKQGAIEQFF TGTGCCAGCAGCCAAGATAGAAAACAGGGGGCTATTGAGCAGTTCTTC
few TRBJ2-3 NA TRBV9 CASPPPVGADTQYF TGTGCCAGCCCACCCCCCGTAGGAGCAGATACGCAGTATTTT
NA TRBJ2-7 NA TRBV7-2 CASSSQGTIYEQYF TGTGCCAGCAGCTCCCAAGGGACAATCTACGAGCAGTACTTC
few TRBJ2-1 NA TRBV4-1 CASSQAGGTDNEQFF TGCGCCAGCAGCCAAGCTGGGGGGACAGACAATGAGCAGTTCTTC
few TRBJ1-4 NA TRBV5-1 CASSSGRLNNEKLFF TGCGCCAGCAGCTCCGGACGGCTGAATAATGAAAAACTGTTTTTT
NA TRBJ2-1 TRBD2 TRBV7-3 CASSYPGLAGDEQFF TGTGCCAGCAGCTACCCGGGACTAGCGGGCGATGAGCAGTTCTTC
NA TRBJ1-2 NA TRBV20-1 CSATGGNGYTF TGCAGTGCTACGGGGGGCAATGGCTACACCTTC
few TRBJ2-7 TRBD2 TRBV18 CASCDNSGTTDPEQYF TGTGCCAGCTGCGACAACTCCGGGACTACTGATCCCGAGCAGTACTTC
NA TRBJ2-6 NA TRBV5-1 CASSSKQVSSGANVLTF TGCGCCAGCAGCTCAAAGCAGGTGAGCTCTGGGGCCAACGTCCTGACTTTC
few TRBJ2-7 TRBD1 TRBV7-9 CASSPPGQGGLHEQYF TGTGCCAGCAGCCCCCCGGGACAGGGAGGTCTCCACGAGCAGTACTTC
NA TRBJ1-1 NA TRBV19 CASSIAPDRNLDTEAFF TGTGCCAGTAGTATAGCCCCGGACCGCAACCTGGACACTGAAGCTTTCTTT
NA TRBJ2-2 NA TRBV24-1 CATSDLGSGFDTGELFF TGTGCCACCAGTGATTTGGGTTCGGGGTTCGACACCGGGGAGCTGTTTTTT
NA TRBJ2-3 NA TRBV5-1 CASSLRGANTDTQYF TGCGCCAGCAGCTTGAGGGGGGCCAACACAGATACGCAGTATTTT
NA TRBJ2-3 NA TRBV7-8 CASSRSREVFRDTQYF TGTGCCAGCAGCCGAAGTAGGGAGGTTTTTCGAGATACGCAGTATTTT
NA TRBJ2-1 TRBD2 TRBV2 CASSRLAGGVHEQFF TGTGCCAGCAGCCGACTAGCGGGAGGGGTCCATGAGCAGTTCTTC
NA TRBJ1-1 NA TRBV7-9 CASSLDGVREAFF TGTGCCAGCAGCTTAGACGGGGTCAGAGAAGCTTTCTTT
NA TRBJ2-7 TRBD1 TRBV11-2 CASSLAPGQGSARYSYEQYF TGTGCCAGCAGCTTAGCCCCAGGACAGGGTTCAGCACGCTACTCCTACGAGCAGTACTTC
NA TRBJ1-2 NA TRBV6-5 CASSPRRRRDRNGYTF TGTGCCAGCAGTCCCAGGCGCAGGCGTGATCGGAATGGCTACACCTTC
NA TRBJ2-1 NA TRBV4-3 CASSQATVSYNEQFF TGCGCCAGCAGCCAAGCCACGGTCTCCTACAATGAGCAGTTCTTC
NA TRBJ2-5 NA TRBV5-1 CASSPGLRTPETQYF TGCGCCAGCAGCCCGGGACTCCGAACCCCAGAGACCCAGTACTTC
few TRBJ1-2 NA TRBV5-8 CASSPNRVGYTF TGTGCCAGCAGTCCTAACAGGGTTGGCTACACCTTC
NA TRBJ2-7 NA TRBV7-8 CASSLKHGFSYEQYF TGTGCCAGCAGCTTAAAGCACGGCTTCTCCTACGAGCAGTACTTC
NA TRBJ2-1 TRBD1 TRBV5-6 CASSSRRDRGIF TGTGCCAGCAGCTCACGCCGGGACAGGGGCATCTTC
NA TRBJ2-3 TRBD2 TRBV11-2 CASSPTLAGGTDTQYF TGTGCCAGCAGTCCGACTCTAGCGGGGGGAACAGATACGCAGTATTTT
few TRBJ2-2 NA TRBV9 CASSLTASPYTGELFF TGTGCCAGCAGCTTAACAGCTAGCCCTTACACCGGGGAGCTGTTTTTT